This T cell receptor (beta chain) was observed in a study of T-cell reconstitution after alpha-beta-depleted transplantation in children. Unique molecular identifiers were incorporated during preparation of the TCRbeta library. A single record per CDR3 protein comes from TCRdb applying MiXCR to the PCR reads. Of about 440,000 distinct CDR3 sequences listed, 43% are singletons. The germline gives CDR1 SGHTA, CDR2 FQGNSA. The CDR3 has 15 residues. About this clonotype itself: The antigen remains undetermined. One end of the junction fails to match germline, which may point to a read error.

Study-wide results and limits: Once a year had passed after transplant, T-cell counts and diversity came mostly from newly produced T cells.

This material consisted of PBMCs, taken before TCRalphabeta/CD19-depleted stem cell transplant. The chain carries TRBV7-2 and TRBJ2-5, with TRBD2 matching 8 bases. This TCR derives from a girl aged 2 to 9 with aplastic anemia, due to receive a stem cell transplant. CDR3 protein: CASSFQREIRETQYF. In DNA form, the CDR3 reads TGTGCCAGTAGCTTCCAGCGGGAGATTCGAGAGACCCAGTACTTC.